Each of the 30 T cell receptor beta chains below was sequenced from the same sample in a study of blood T cell repertoires in COVID-19. Using immunoSEQ multiplex PCR, the repertoire was profiled, and TCRdb retains in-frame clones only, with some absent. Of 35,000 to 45,000 clones in the sample, 89% were seen once. The specimen sequenced was peripheral blood. The receptors were gathered from a human donor in a cohort sampled during active COVID-19.

This clone was seen a handful of times. This chain uses TRBV29-1 with TRBJ2-1; 10 bases agree with TRBD2. This CDR3 comprises 13 residues. Germline V lookup: CDR1 SQVTM, CDR2 ANQGSEA. Losses at the gene ends were 6 bases for V and 6 bases for J; bases not matched to a gene: 5. The CDR3 loop reads CSVLKREGNEQFF. Written as DNA, the CDR3 is TGCAGCGTCCTCAAGCGGGAGGGCAATGAGCAGTTCTTC.

The chain couples TRBV15 to TRBJ2-1; D gene uncertain. CDR3 length equals 13 residues. V was shortened by 3 bases and J by 7 bases, with 10 bases between the two germline ends. Germline V lookup: CDR1 LNHNV, CDR2 YYDKDF (reference sequence). The CDR3 nucleotides are TGTGCCACCAGCAGCACCCGGAGTAATGAGCAGTTCTTC. This gives the protein CATSSTRSNEQFF.

This clone was seen a handful of times. Other DNA sequences of this sample code for an identical CDR3. The rearrangement uses TRBV6-5 and TRBJ2-2; D gene ambiguous. This CDR3 has 12 residues. Deletions cut 6 bases from V and 1 base from J, with 3 bases between. The germline CDR1 and CDR2 sequences are MNHEY and SVGAGI. CDR3: CASRRNTGELFF. The CDR3 DNA reads as TGTGCCAGCAGGAGGAACACCGGGGAGCTGTTTTTT.

This chain joins TRBV19 and TRBJ1-2; perhaps TRBD1 as D (5 bases). Trimming removed 4 bases from V and 4 bases from J, with 16 bases in between. The CDR3 has 15 amino acids. Germline loops: CDR1 LNHDA, CDR2 SQIVND (reference sequence). CDR3 nucleotide sequence: TGTGCCAGTAGTAAACCCAGGGAAGAGAGCTATGGCTACACCTTC. Protein sequence: CASSKPREESYGYTF. Using reference TRBV19 and TRBJ1-2 for the parts outside the CDR3, the full variable domain is DGGITQSPKYLFRKEGQNVTLSCEQNLNHDAMYWYRQDPGQGLRLIYYSQIVNDFQKGDIAEGYSVSREKKESFPLTVTSAQKNPTAFYLCASSKPREESYGYTFGSGTRLTVV.

This chain connects TRBV5-1 to TRBJ1-2, with TRBD1 as a possible D gene (6 bases). The CDR3 has 14 amino acids. Trimming shortened V by 0 bases and J by 8 bases, and 14 bases separated the two germline ends. Germline V gene sequence: CDR1 SGHRS, CDR2 YFSETQ. The CDR3 DNA is TGCGCCAGCAGCTTGGAGCCTGGGGGCGGGGGCTACACCTTC. Its translation is CASSLEPGGGGYTF.

The rearrangement links TRBV9 to TRBJ2-7, with 10 positions matching TRBD2. Per germline, CDR1 SGDLS and CDR2 YYNGEE. The CDR3 spans 15 residues. J was trimmed by 5 bases and V by 3 bases; bases with no gene match: 8. DNA of the CDR3: TGTGCCAGCAGCGCTAGCGGGAGCGTGCAAAACGAGCAGTACTTC. Translated: CASSASGSVQNEQYF.

This rearrangement joins TRBV6-2 or TRBV6-3 to TRBJ1-2; D is uncertain. The V gene's germline CDR1 is MNHEY and CDR2 SVGEGT. The CDR3 loop spans 14 amino acids. Trimming pared 4 bases from V and 0 bases from J, leaving 9 bases between. The CDR3 nucleotides read TGTGCCAGCAGTTCCCACACAGCTAACTATGGCTACACCTTC. It codes for CASSSHTANYGYTF.

The chain links TRBV21-1 to TRBJ1-2. TRBV21-1 is classified as a pseudogene. The CDR3 extends over 11 amino acids. CDR3 amino acids: CARGRVYGYTF. CDR3 nucleotides: TGTGCCCGAGGCCGCGTCTATGGCTACACCTTC.

The sample holds one count of this clone. V gene TRBV9 combines with J gene TRBJ1-5, with 8 bases lining up with TRBD1. The V and J ends lost 3 bases and 2 bases, in that order; junction bases with no gene match: 1. In germline, CDR1 is SGDLS, CDR2 YYNGEE. This CDR3 region has 14 residues. The DNA for the CDR3 is TGTGCCAGCAGCGCGGGACAGGGCAATCAGCCCCAGCATTTT. Translating it yields CASSAGQGNQPQHF.

The gene calls are TRBV4-2 and TRBJ1-1; maybe TRBD1 (5 bases). The V gene lost 0 bases and the J gene lost 11 bases, with 10 bases spanning the gap. Germline V gives CDR1 LGHNA, CDR2 YNFKEQ. The CDR3 has 12 residues. The CDR3 sequence is CASSQEQVGAFF. CDR3 coding DNA: TGTGCCAGCAGCCAAGAACAGGTGGGGGCTTTCTTT.

The chain links TRBV7-2 to TRBJ2-5; no clear D gene. This CDR3 comprises 14 residues. Germline values: CDR1 SGHTA, CDR2 FQGNSA. Trimming removed 2 bases from V and 5 bases from J, with 12 bases in between. CDR3 nucleotide sequence: TGTGCCAGCAGCTTACCGGCCCTGAGGGAGACCCAGTACTTC. It yields the protein CASSLPALRETQYF.

The V gene is TRBV3-1 (or the pseudogene TRBV3-2), the J gene TRBJ2-1, with D perhaps matching TRBD2 (6 bases). The CDR3 is 16 residues long. V lost 10 bases, J lost 1 base, and 20 bases lay in between. Germline V gives CDR1 LGHDT, CDR2 YNNKEL (reference sequence). This CDR3 is CATRDSGLTSYNEQFF. The CDR3 bases are TGTGCCACCAGGGATAGCGGCTTAACTTCCTACAATGAGCAGTTCTTC.

CDR3 nucleotide sequence: TGTGCCACCAAGACAGACCAGTCGAACACCGGGGAGCTGTTTTTT. It codes for CATKTDQSNTGELFF. The chain carries TRBV19 and TRBJ2-2; a weak D match, TRBD1 (5 bases). The V end lost 10 bases, the J end lost 0 bases, and 15 bases lay between the germline ends. Germline V CDR1 and CDR2: LNHDA, SQIVND (reference sequence). The CDR3 is 15 residues long.

This chain connects TRBV11-3 to TRBJ2-5, with 13 bases fitting TRBD2. V was clipped by 4 bases and J by 5 bases; unmatched bases: 7. Germline-derived CDR1 and CDR2 are SGHNT and YENEEA. CDR3 length: 16 residues. CDR3 region: CASSYAGTSGEETQYF. CDR3 sequence (DNA): TGTGCCAGCAGCTACGCCGGGACTAGCGGGGAGGAGACCCAGTACTTC.

The V call is TRBV29-1, the J call TRBJ2-3; 9 positions agree with TRBD2. The CDR3 is made up of 12 amino acids. Trimming took 7 bases from V and 5 from J; bases not matched to a gene: 4. Germline CDR1 and CDR2: SQVTM and ANQGSEA. CDR3 in amino acids: CSEMRGGDTQYF. The DNA of the CDR3 is TGCAGCGAGATGCGGGGGGGAGATACGCAGTATTTT.

V is TRBV6-6 and J is TRBJ1-2, with unresolved D. The CDR3 covers 11 residues. CDR1 is MNHNY and CDR2 is SVGAGI in the germline V gene (reference sequence). The V and J ends lost 3 bases and 7 bases respectively, with 6 bases between them. The CDR3 loop is CASSYAGGYTF. CDR3 nucleotides: TGTGCCAGCAGTTATGCCGGTGGCTACACCTTC.

The chain carries TRBV13 and TRBJ1-5; D unresolved. V gave up 0 bases and J gave up 3 bases, with 3 bases separating them. The germline gives CDR1 PRHDT, CDR2 FYEKMQ (reference sequence). The CDR3 has 13 amino acids. DNA of the CDR3: TGTGCCAGCAGCTTAGGCCTCAATCAGCCCCAGCATTTT. Amino acid sequence: CASSLGLNQPQHF. Full variable domain (rest looked up from reference TRBV13 and TRBJ1-5): AAGVIQSPRHLIKEKRETATLKCYPIPRHDTVYWYQQGPGQDPQFLISFYEKMQSDKGSIPDRFSAQQFSDYHSELNMSSLELGDSALYFCASSLGLNQPQHFGDGTRLSIL.

This chain links TRBV10-3 with TRBJ2-1; 10 bases are a match to TRBD2. CDR1 and CDR2 from the germline V gene are ENHRY and SYGVKD. Trimming removed 3 bases from V and 0 bases from J; junction bases left unmatched: 11. CDR3 size: 19 residues. The CDR3: CAISDSAWASGSSYNEQFF. In nucleotides, the CDR3 is TGTGCCATCAGTGATAGCGCGTGGGCTAGCGGGAGCTCCTACAATGAGCAGTTCTTC.

In its sample, this clone was seen once. The CDR3 loop is CASSPGTGGLSGYTF. The CDR3 DNA follows: TGTGCCAGCTCACCGGGGACAGGGGGGCTTTCTGGCTACACCTTC. The chain employs TRBV18 and TRBJ1-2, with 11 bases matching TRBD1. The germline gives CDR1 KGHSH, CDR2 LQKENI. The CDR3 runs to 15 residues. V was pared by 3 bases and J by 7 bases, with 7 bases of the junction left unmatched.

The chain is built from TRBV7-2 and TRBJ2-2; D unresolved. V lost 0 bases to trimming and J lost 6 bases, with 11 bases between them. CDR3 size: 15 residues. The V gene's germline CDR1 is SGHTA and CDR2 FQGNSA. CDR3 sequence reads: CASSLALVGPGELFF. The CDR3 DNA reads as TGTGCCAGCAGCTTAGCGCTCGTTGGCCCCGGGGAGCTGTTTTTT.

The V gene is TRBV3-1 (or the pseudogene TRBV3-2), the J gene TRBJ2-3; 7 nucleotides agree with TRBD2. The CDR3 is 13 amino acids. Germline loops: CDR1 LGHDT, CDR2 YNNKEL (reference sequence). The V gene end was trimmed by 4 bases and the J gene end by 5 bases; junction bases not matched to a gene: 3. CDR3 in DNA: TGTGCCAGCAGCCCCTGGGGGGGAGATACGCAGTATTTT. It codes for CASSPWGGDTQYF.

The chain combines TRBV5-1 with TRBJ1-1; possibly TRBD1 for D (5 bases). The germline CDR1 and CDR2 sequences are SGHRS and YFSETQ. V lost 5 bases and J lost 0, with 11 bases in between. This CDR3 is built from 14 residues. CDR3 sequence: CASRLGEVNTEAFF. CDR3 nucleotides: TGCGCCAGCAGACTGGGGGAGGTGAACACTGAAGCTTTCTTT.

The V call is TRBV11-2, the J call TRBJ2-5; 11 nucleotides align to TRBD1. Germline CDR1 is SGHAT and CDR2 is FQNNGV. V lost 0 bases to trimming and J lost 4 bases; unmatched junction nucleotides: 4. This CDR3 has 16 residues. CDR3 nucleotides: TGTGCCAGCAGCTTAGAATTGGGACAGGGGGGAGAGACCCAGTACTTC. This translates into CASSLELGQGGETQYF.

The CDR3 loop is CASSLLAGEVYEQFF. DNA for the CDR3: TGCGCCAGCAGCTTGCTAGCGGGAGAGGTCTATGAGCAGTTCTTC. The gene calls are TRBV5-1 and TRBJ2-1, with 10 bases matching TRBD2. Germline V gene lookup returns CDR1 SGHRS and CDR2 YFSETQ. Trimming cost V 1 base and J 8 bases; bases outside gene matches: 6. This CDR3 spans 15 amino acids.

This chain uses TRBV9 with TRBJ1-1; tentatively, D is TRBD1 (6 bases). The CDR3 is 15 residues long. V was trimmed by 4 bases and J by 6 bases, leaving 19 bases between them. CDR1 SGDLS and CDR2 YYNGEE come from the germline V gene. CDR3 DNA: TGTGCCAGCAGCTTAACCGGGACAAGGTTGGCTGAAGCTTTCTTT. This sequence encodes CASSLTGTRLAEAFF.

This clone appeared once. The rearrangement links TRBV7-2 to TRBJ1-1; no definite D call. The CDR3 is 14 residues long. V lost 2 bases and J 4 bases, leaving 11 bases between the germline ends. From germline, CDR1 is SGHTA and CDR2 FQGNSA. CDR3 in DNA: TGTGCCAGCAGCTTACTCGGTGAAATCACTGAAGCTTTCTTT. Protein product: CASSLLGEITEAFF.

CDR3 in DNA: TGTGCCAGCAGCTTTGGTAGCGGGTCCTACGAGCAGTACTTC. Its translation: CASSFGSGSYEQYF. This chain links TRBV5-6 with TRBJ2-7; 7 bases align to TRBD2. CDR1 is SGHDT and CDR2 is YYEEEE in the germline V gene. The junction had 3 bases not matched to a gene; V was cut back by 2 bases and J by 1 base. CDR3 length: 14 amino acids.

The chain is built from TRBV27 and TRBJ2-3; weak D call: TRBD2 (7 bases). Germline V gene lookup returns CDR1 MNHEY and CDR2 SMNVEV (reference sequence). The CDR3 length is 15 residues. V dropped 4 bases and J dropped 4 bases, with 15 bases sitting between them. The CDR3: CASSWEGGRPDTQYF. CDR3 in DNA: TGTGCCAGCAGTTGGGAGGGGGGGCGACCAGATACGCAGTATTTT.

CDR3 protein: CASSPSGVNTEAFF. CDR3 DNA sequence: TGTGCCAGCAGCCCTTCGGGGGTTAACACTGAAGCTTTCTTT. The rearrangement joins TRBV7-2 to TRBJ1-1, with a tentative D call TRBD1 (5 bases). V lost 5 bases and J 2 bases, leaving 12 bases between the germline ends. The CDR3 is 14 amino acids. Germline CDR1 and CDR2: SGHTA and FQGNSA.

This clone has just a few counts. The chain combines TRBV10-3 with TRBJ2-1; D possibly corresponds to TRBD1 (6 bases). Germline V gives CDR1 ENHRY, CDR2 SYGVKD. This CDR3 has 16 residues. V shed 6 bases and J shed 4 bases, with 19 bases lying between them. The CDR3 DNA follows: TGTGCCATCAGCGGAACTCAGGGGCCACGTTACAATGAGCAGTTCTTC. It encodes CAISGTQGPRYNEQFF.